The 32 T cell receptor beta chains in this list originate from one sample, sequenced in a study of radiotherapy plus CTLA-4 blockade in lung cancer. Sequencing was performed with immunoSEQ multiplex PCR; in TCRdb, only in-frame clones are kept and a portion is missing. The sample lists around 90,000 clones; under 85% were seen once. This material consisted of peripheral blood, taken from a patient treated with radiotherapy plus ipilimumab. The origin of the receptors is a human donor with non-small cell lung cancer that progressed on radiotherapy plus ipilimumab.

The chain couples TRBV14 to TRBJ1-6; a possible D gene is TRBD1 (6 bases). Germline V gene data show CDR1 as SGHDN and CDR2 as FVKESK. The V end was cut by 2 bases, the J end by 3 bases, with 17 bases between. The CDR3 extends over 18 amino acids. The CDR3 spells CASSQKGNREFYNSPLHF. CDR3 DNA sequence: TGTGCCAGCAGCCAAAAAGGCAACAGGGAATTCTATAATTCACCCCTCCACTTT.

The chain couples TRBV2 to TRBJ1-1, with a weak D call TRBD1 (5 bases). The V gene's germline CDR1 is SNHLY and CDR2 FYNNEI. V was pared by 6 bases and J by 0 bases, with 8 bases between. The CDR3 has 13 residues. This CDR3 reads CASRLTVNTEAFF. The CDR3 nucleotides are TGTGCCAGCAGGCTGACAGTGAACACTGAAGCTTTCTTT.

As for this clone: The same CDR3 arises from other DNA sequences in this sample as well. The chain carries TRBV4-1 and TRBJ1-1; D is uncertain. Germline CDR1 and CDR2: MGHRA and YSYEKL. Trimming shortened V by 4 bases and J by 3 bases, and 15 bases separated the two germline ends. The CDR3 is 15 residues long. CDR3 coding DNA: TGCGCCAGCAGCCGTAAAGAGAACGATGACACTGAAGCTTTCTTT. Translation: CASSRKENDDTEAFF.

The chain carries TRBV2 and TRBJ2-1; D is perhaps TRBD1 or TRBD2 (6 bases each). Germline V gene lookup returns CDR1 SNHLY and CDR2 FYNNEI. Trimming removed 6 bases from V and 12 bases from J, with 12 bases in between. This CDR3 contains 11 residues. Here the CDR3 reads CASRTGGGQFF. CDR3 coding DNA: TGTGCCAGCAGGACAGGAGGGGGGCAGTTCTTC.

Written as DNA, the CDR3 is TGTGCCAGCTCACCGGCATATCTCCAGCAAGAGACCCAGTACTTC. This sequence encodes CASSPAYLQQETQYF. The genes are TRBV18 and TRBJ2-5; no definite D call. Trimming shortened V by 3 bases and J by 2 bases, and 13 bases separated the two germline ends. The CDR3 covers 15 residues. CDR1 is KGHSH, CDR2 LQKENI, per germline. The full variable domain, its missing parts supplied by reference TRBV18 and TRBJ2-5, is NAGVMQNPRHLVRRRGQEARLRCSPMKGHSHVYWYRQLPEEGLKFMVYLQKENIIDESGMPKERFSAEFPKEGPSILRIQQVVRGDSAAYFCASSPAYLQQETQYFGPGTRLLVL.

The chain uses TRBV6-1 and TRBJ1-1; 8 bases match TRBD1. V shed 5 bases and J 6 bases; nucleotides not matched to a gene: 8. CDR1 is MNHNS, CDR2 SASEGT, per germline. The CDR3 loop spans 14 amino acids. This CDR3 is CASSRPSGGAEAFF. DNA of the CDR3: TGTGCCAGCAGTAGACCGTCAGGGGGCGCTGAAGCTTTCTTT.

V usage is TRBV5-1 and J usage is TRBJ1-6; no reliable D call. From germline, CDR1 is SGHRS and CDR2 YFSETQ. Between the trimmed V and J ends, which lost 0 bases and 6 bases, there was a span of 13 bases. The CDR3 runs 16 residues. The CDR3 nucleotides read TGCGCCAGCAGCTTGGAGCAGGTGGCAGCTAATTCACCCCTCCACTTT. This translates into CASSLEQVAANSPLHF.

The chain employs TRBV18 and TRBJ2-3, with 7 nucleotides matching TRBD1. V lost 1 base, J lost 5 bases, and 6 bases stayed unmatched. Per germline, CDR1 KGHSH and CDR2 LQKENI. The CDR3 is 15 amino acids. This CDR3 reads CASSPRGQSGDTQYF. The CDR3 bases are TGTGCCAGCTCACCACGGGGACAGAGTGGAGATACGCAGTATTTT.

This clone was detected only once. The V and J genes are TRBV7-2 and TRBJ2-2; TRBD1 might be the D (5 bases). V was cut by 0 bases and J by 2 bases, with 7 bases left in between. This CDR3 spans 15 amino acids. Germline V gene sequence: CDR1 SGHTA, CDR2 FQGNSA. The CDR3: CASSLAGPNTGELFF. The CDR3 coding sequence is TGTGCCAGCAGCTTAGCGGGGCCAAACACCGGGGAGCTGTTTTTT.

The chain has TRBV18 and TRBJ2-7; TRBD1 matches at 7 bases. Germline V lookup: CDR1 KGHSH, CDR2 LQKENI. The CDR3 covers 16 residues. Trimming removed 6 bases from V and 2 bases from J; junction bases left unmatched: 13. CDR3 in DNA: TGTGCCAGCTCCCCCGAGGGGGCACCAGGAACCTACGAGCAGTACTTC. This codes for CASSPEGAPGTYEQYF.

As DNA, the CDR3 is TGTGCCAGCTCACCTGGACAGACGGCTAATTCACCCCTCCACTTT. The encoded protein is CASSPGQTANSPLHF. The chain joins TRBV27 to TRBJ1-6, with D maybe TRBD1 (6 bases). Deletions cut 8 bases from V and 6 bases from J, with 17 bases between. The CDR3 extends over 15 amino acids. Per germline, CDR1 MNHEY and CDR2 SMNVEV (reference sequence).

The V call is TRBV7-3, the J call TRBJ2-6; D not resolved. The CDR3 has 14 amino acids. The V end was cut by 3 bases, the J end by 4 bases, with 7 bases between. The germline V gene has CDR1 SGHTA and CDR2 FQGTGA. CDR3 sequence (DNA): TGTGCCAGCAGCTTTTTGGCCGGGGCCAACGTCCTGACTTTC. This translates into CASSFLAGANVLTF.

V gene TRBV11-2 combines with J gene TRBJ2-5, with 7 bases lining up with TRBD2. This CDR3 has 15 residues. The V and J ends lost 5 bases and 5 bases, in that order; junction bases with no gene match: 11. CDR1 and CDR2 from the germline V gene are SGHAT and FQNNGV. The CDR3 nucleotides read TGTGCCAGCAGCGAGGGGTCTACCGGGGGGGAGACCCAGTACTTC. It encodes CASSEGSTGGETQYF.

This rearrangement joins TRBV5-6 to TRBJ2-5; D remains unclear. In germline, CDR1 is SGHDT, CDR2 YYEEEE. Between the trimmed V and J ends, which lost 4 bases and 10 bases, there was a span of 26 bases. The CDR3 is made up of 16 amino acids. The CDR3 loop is CASSPLGLTNDVSQYF. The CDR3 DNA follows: TGTGCCAGCAGCCCGCTTGGATTAACGAACGATGTGAGCCAGTACTTC.

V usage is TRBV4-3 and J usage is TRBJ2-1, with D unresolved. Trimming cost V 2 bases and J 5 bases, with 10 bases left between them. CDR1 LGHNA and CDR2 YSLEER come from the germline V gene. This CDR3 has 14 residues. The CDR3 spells CASSQRLGNNEQFF. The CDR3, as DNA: TGCGCCAGCAGCCAACGCTTGGGGAACAATGAGCAGTTCTTC.

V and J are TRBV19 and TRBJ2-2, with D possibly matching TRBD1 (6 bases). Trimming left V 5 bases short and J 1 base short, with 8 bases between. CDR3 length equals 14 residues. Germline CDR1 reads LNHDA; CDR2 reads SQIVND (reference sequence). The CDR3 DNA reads TGTGCCAGTAGTTTAGGGGGGAACACCGGGGAGCTGTTTTTT. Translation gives CASSLGGNTGELFF.

Written as DNA, the CDR3 is TGTGCCAGCAGCTCGACAGGGGGCTCTGGAAACACCATATATTTT. Amino acid sequence: CASSSTGGSGNTIYF. The V and J genes are TRBV7-8 and TRBJ1-3; 9 bases align to TRBD1. The V segment lost 4 bases and the J segment 0 bases; nucleotides outside the gene matches: 1. The CDR3 has 15 residues. The V gene's germline CDR1 is SGHVS and CDR2 FQNEAQ.

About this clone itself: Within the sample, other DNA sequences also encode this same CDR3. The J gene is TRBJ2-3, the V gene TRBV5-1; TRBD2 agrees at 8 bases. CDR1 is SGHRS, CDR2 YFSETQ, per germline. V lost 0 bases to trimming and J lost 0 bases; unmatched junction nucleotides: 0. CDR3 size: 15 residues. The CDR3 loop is CASSLASGSTDTQYF. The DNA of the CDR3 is TGCGCCAGCAGCTTGGCTAGCGGGAGCACAGATACGCAGTATTTT.

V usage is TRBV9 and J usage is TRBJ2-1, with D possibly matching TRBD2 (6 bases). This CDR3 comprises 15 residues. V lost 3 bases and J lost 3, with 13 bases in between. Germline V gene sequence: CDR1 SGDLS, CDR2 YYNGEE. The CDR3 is CASSERVTSYNEQFF. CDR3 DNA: TGTGCCAGCAGCGAGCGGGTGACTAGCTACAATGAGCAGTTCTTC.

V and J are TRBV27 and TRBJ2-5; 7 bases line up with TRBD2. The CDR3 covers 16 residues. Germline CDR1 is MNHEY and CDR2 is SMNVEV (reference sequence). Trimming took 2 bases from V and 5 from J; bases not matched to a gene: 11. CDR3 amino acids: CASSLGSSSGVETQYF. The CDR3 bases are TGTGCCAGCAGTTTAGGAAGCTCCAGCGGGGTTGAGACCCAGTACTTC.

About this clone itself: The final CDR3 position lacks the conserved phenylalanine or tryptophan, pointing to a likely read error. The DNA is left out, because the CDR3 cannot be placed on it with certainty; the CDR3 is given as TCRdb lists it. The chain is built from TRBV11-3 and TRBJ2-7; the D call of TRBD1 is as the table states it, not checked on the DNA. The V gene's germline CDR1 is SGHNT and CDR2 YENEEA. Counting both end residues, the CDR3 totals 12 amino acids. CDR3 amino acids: CANPPGQGRPGL.

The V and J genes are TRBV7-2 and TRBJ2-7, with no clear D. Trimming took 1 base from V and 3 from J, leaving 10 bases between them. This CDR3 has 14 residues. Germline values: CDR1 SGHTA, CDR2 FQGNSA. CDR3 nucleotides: TGTGCCAGCAGCTTAGTAACAGCCGGCTACGAGCAGTACTTC. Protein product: CASSLVTAGYEQYF.

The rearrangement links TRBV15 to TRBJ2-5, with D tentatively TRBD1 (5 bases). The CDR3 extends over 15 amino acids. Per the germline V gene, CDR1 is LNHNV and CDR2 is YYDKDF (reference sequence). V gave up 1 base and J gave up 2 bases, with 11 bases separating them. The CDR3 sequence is CATSRGRELQETQYF. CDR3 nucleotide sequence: TGTGCCACCAGCAGAGGCAGGGAACTTCAAGAGACCCAGTACTTC.

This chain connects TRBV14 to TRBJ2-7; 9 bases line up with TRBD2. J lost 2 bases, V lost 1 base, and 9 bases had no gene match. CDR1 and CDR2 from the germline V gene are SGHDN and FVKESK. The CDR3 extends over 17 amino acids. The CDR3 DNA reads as TGTGCCAGCAGCCAAGCCGGGACTAGCCACTTGCCCTACGAGCAGTACTTC. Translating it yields CASSQAGTSHLPYEQYF.

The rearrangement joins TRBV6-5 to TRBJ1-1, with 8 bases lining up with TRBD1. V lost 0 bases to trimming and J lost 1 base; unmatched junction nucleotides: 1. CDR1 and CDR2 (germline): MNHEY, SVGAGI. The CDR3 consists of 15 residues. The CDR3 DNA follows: TGTGCCAGCAGTTACTCAGGGACAGGGAACACTGAAGCTTTCTTT. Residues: CASSYSGTGNTEAFF.

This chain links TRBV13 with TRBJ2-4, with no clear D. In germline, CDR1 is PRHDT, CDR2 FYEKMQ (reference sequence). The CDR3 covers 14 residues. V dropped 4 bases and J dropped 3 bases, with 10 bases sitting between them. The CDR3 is CASSYHRDKNIQYF. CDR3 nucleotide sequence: TGTGCCAGCAGCTACCACAGAGACAAAAACATTCAGTACTTC.

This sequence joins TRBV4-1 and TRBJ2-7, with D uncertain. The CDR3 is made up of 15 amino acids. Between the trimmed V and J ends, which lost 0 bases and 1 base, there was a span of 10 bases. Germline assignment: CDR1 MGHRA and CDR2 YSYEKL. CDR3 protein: CASSQEDGQSYEQYF. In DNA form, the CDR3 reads TGCGCCAGCAGCCAAGAGGATGGGCAGTCCTACGAGCAGTACTTC.

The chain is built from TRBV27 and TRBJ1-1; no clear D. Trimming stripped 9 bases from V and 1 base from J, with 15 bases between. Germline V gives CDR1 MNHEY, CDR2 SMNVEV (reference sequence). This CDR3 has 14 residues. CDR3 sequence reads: CASGVSESNTEAFF. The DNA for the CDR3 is TGTGCCAGTGGGGTCTCCGAGTCGAACACTGAAGCTTTCTTT.

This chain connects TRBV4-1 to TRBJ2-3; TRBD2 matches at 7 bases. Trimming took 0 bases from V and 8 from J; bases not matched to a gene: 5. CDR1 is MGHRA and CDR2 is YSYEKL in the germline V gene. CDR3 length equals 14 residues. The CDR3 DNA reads TGCGCCAGCAGCCAAGAAGGCGGGGGTGGTACGCAGTATTTT. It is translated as CASSQEGGGGTQYF.

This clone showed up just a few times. The CDR3 protein is CASSRTDRFTDTQYF. The CDR3 DNA follows: TGTGCCAGCAGTCGGACGGATAGATTCACAGATACGCAGTATTTT. V and J are TRBV28 and TRBJ2-3; no clear D gene. This CDR3 has 15 residues. Trimming stripped 5 bases from V and 2 bases from J, with 14 bases between. Germline V gene data show CDR1 as MDHEN and CDR2 as SYDVKM.

The CDR3 spells CASSIAAASYEQYF. The CDR3 bases are TGTGCCAGTAGTATAGCGGCAGCCTCCTACGAGCAGTACTTC. V usage is TRBV19 and J usage is TRBJ2-7; the D is unclear. Germline V CDR1 and CDR2: LNHDA, SQIVND (reference sequence). The CDR3 is 14 amino acids. Trimming removed 1 base at V and 0 bases at J, with 7 bases between.

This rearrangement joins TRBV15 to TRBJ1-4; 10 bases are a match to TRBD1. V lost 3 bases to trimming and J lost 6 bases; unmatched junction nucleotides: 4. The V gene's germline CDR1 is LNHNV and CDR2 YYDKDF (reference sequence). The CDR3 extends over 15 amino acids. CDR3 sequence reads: CATSSDRGLDEKLFF. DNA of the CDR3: TGTGCCACCAGCAGCGACAGGGGGCTGGATGAAAAACTGTTTTTT.